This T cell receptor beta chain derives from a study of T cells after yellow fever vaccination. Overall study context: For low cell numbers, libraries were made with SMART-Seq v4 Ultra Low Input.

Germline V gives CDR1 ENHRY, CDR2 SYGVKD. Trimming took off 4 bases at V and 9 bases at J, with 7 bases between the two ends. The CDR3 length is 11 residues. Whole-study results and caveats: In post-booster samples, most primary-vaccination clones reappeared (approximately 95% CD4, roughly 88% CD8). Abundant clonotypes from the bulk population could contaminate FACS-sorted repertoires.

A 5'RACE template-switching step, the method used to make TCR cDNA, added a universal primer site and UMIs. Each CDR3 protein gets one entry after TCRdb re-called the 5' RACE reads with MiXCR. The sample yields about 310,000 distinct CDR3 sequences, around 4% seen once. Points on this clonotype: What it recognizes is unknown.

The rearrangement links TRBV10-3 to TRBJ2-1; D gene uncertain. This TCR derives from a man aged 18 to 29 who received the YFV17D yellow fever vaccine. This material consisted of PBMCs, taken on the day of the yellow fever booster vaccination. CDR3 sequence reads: CAISGGGEQFF. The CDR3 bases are TGTGCCATCAGTGGGGGTGGTGAGCAGTTCTTC.